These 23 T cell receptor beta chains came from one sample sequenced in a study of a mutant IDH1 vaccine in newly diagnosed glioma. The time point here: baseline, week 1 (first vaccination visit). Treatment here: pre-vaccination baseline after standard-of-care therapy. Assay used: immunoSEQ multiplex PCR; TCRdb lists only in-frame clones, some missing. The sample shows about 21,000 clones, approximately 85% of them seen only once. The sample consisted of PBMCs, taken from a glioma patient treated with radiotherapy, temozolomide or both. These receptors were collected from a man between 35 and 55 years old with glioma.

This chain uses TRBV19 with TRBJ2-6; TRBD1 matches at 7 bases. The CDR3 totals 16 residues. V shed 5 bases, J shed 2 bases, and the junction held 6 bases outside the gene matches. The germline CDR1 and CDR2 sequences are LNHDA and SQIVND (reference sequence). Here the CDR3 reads CASSGGRGTGANVLTF. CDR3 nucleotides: TGTGCCAGTAGTGGGGGCAGGGGGACTGGGGCCAACGTCCTGACTTTC.

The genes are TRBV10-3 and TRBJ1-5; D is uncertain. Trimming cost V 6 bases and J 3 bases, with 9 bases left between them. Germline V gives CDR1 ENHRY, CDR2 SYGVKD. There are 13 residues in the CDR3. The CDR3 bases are TGTGCCATCAGCCGGGCCCTCAATCAGCCCCAGCATTTT. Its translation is CAISRALNQPQHF.

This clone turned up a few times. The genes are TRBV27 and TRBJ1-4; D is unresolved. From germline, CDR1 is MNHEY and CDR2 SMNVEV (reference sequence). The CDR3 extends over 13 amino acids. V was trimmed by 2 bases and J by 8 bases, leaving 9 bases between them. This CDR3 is CASSLGFSEKLFF. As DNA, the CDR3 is TGTGCCAGCAGTTTAGGATTCTCCGAAAAACTGTTTTTT.

The CDR3 loop reads CASRDRVGNQPQHF. The CDR3, as DNA: TGTGCCAGTAGGGACAGGGTGGGCAATCAGCCCCAGCATTTT. J is TRBJ1-5 and V is TRBV19, with 8 positions matching TRBD1. Germline assignment: CDR1 LNHDA and CDR2 SQIVND (reference sequence). The length of the CDR3 is 14 residues. The junction had 3 bases not matched to a gene; V was cut back by 6 bases and J by 2 bases.

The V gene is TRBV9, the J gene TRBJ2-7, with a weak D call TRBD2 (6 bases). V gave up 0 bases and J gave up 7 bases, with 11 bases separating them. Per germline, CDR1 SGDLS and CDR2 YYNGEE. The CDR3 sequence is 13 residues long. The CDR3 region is CASSVAGVGEQYF. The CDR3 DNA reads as TGTGCCAGCAGCGTAGCGGGGGTCGGGGAGCAGTACTTC.

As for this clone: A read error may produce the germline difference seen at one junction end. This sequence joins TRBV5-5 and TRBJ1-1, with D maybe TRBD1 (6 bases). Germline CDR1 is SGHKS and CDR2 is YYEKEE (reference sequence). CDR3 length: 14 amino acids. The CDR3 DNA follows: TGTGCCAGCAGCTCCAGGGGTTTGAACACTGAGGCTTTCTTT. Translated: CASSSRGLNTEAFF. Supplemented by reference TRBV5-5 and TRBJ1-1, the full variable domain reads DAGVTQSPTHLIKTRGQQVTLRCSPISGHKSVSWYQQVLGQGPQFIFQYYEKEERGRGNFPDRFSARQFPNYSSELNVNALLLGDSALYLCASSSRGLNTEAFFGQGTRLTVV.

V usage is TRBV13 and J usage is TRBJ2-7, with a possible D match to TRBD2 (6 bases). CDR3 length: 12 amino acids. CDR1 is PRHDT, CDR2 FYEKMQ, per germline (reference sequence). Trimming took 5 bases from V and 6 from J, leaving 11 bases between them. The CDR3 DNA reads TGTGCCAGCAGCCGACTAGTACGCGAGCAGTACTTC. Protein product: CASSRLVREQYF. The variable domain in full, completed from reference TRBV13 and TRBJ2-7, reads AAGVIQSPRHLIKEKRETATLKCYPIPRHDTVYWYQQGPGQDPQFLISFYEKMQSDKGSIPDRFSAQQFSDYHSELNMSSLELGDSALYFCASSRLVREQYFGPGTRLTVT.

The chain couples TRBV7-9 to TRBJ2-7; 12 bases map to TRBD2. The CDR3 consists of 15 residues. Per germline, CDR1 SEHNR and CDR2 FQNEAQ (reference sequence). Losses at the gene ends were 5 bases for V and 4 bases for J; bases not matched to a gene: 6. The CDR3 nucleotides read TGTGCCAGCAGCCCCCCGACTAGCGGGAGTTACGAGCAGTACTTC. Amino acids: CASSPPTSGSYEQYF. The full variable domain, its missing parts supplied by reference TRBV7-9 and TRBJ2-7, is DTGVSQNPRHKITKRGQNVTFRCDPISEHNRLYWYRQTLGQGPEFLTYFQNEAQLEKSRLLSDRFSAERPKGSFSTLEIQRTEQGDSAMYLCASSPPTSGSYEQYFGPGTRLTVT.

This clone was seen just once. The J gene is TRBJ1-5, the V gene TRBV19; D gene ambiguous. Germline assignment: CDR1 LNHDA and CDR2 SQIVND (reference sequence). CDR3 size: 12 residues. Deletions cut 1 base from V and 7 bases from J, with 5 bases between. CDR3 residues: CASSIAQQPQHF. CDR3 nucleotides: TGTGCCAGTAGTATAGCACAACAGCCCCAGCATTTT.

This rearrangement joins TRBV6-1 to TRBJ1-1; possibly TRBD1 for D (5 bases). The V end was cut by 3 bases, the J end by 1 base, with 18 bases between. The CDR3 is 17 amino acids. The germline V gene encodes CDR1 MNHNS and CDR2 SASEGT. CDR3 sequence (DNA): TGTGCCAGCAGTGATCCGGGACGGACGTCTCGGAACACTGAAGCTTTCTTT. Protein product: CASSDPGRTSRNTEAFF.

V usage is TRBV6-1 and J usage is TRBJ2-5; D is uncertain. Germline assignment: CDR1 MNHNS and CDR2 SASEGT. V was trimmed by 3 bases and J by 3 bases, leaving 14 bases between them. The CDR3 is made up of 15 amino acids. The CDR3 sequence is CASSDGRWNKETQYF. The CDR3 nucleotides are TGTGCCAGCAGTGACGGCAGGTGGAATAAAGAGACCCAGTACTTC.

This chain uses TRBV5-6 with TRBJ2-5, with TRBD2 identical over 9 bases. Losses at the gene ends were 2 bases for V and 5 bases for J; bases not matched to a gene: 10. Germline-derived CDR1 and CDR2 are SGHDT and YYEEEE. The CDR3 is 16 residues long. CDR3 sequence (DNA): TGTGCCAGCAGCTTCGGGAGCGGGGGGTACGGGGAGACCCAGTACTTC. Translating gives CASSFGSGGYGETQYF.

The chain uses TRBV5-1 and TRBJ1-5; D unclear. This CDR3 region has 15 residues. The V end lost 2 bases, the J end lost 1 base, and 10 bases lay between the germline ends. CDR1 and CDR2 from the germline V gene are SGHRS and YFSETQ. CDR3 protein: CASSFGFASNQPQHF. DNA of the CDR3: TGCGCCAGCAGCTTCGGCTTCGCAAGCAATCAGCCCCAGCATTTT.

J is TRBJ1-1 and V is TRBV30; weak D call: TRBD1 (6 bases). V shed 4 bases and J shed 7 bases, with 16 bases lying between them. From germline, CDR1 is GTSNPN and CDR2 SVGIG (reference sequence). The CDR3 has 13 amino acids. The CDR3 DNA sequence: TGTGCCTGGAACAGGGACCTGATGAGTGAAGCTTTCTTT. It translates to CAWNRDLMSEAFF.

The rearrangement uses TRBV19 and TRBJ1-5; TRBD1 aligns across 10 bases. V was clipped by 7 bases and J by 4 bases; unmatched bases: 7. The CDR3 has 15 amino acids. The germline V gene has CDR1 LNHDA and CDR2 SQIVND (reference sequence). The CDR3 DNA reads TGTGCCAGTAATAGACAGGGGGCGCAGAATCAGCCCCAGCATTTT. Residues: CASNRQGAQNQPQHF.

The chain's CDR3 is CASSVVLQGTEAFF. The DNA of the CDR3 is TGTGCCAGCAGCGTAGTGTTACAGGGAACCGAAGCTTTCTTT. The J gene is TRBJ1-1, the V gene TRBV9; D perhaps matches TRBD1 (6 bases). This CDR3 has 14 residues. V was trimmed by 0 bases and J by 8 bases, leaving 14 bases between them. The germline V gene encodes CDR1 SGDLS and CDR2 YYNGEE. Together with reference TRBV9 and TRBJ1-1, the CDR3 gives the full variable domain: DSGVTQTPKHLITATGQRVTLRCSPRSGDLSVYWYQQSLDQGLQFLIQYYNGEERAKGNILERFSAQQFPDLHSELNLSSLELGDSALYFCASSVVLQGTEAFFGQGTRLTVV.

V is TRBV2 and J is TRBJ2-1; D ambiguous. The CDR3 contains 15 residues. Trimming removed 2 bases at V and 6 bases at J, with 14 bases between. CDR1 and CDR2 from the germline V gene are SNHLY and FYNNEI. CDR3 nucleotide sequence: TGTGCCAGCAGTGAATCCCAGGACCCCATCAATGAGCAGTTCTTC. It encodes CASSESQDPINEQFF.

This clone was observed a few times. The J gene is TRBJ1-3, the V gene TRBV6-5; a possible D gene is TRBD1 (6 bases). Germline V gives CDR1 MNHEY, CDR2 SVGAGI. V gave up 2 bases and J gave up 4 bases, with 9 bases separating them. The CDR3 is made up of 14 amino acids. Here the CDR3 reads CASSYQGPGNTIYF. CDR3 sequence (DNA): TGTGCCAGCAGTTACCAGGGGCCCGGAAACACCATATATTTT.

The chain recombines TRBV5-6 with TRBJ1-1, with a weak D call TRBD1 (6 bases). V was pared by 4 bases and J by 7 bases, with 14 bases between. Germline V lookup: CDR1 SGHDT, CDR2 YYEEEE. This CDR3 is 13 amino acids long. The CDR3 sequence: CASSPGAEDEAFF. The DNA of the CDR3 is TGTGCCAGCAGCCCGGGGGCCGAGGATGAAGCTTTCTTT.

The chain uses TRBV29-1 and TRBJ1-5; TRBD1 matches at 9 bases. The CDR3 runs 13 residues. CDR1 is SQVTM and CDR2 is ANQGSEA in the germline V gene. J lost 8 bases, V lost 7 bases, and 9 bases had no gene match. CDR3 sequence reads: CSARDRVSEPQHF. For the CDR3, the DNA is TGCAGCGCCCGGGACAGGGTTTCGGAGCCCCAGCATTTT.

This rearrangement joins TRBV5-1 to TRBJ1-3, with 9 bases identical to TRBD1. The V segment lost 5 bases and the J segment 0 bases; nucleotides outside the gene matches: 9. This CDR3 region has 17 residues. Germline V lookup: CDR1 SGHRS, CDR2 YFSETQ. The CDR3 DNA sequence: TGCGCCAGCAGTCGTGTAGGACAGGGGAGCTCTGGAAACACCATATATTTT. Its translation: CASSRVGQGSSGNTIYF. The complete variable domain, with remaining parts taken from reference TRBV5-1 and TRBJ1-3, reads KAGVTQTPRYLIKTRGQQVTLSCSPISGHRSVSWYQQTPGQGLQFLFEYFSETQRNKGNFPGRFSGRQFSNSRSEMNVSTLELGDSALYLCASSRVGQGSSGNTIYFGEGSWLTVV.

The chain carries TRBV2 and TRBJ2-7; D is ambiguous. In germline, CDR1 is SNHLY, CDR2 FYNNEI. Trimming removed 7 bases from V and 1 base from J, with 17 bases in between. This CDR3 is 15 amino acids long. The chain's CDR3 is CASTGTVFPSYEQYV. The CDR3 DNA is TGTGCCAGCACCGGAACAGTGTTCCCATCCTACGAGCAGTACGTC.

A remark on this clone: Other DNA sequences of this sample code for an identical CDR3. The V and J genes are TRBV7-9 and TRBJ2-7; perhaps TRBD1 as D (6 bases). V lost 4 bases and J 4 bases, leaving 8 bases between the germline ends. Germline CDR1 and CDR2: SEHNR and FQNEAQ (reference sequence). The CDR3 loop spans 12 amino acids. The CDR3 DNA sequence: TGTGCCAGCAGCTCACAGGGTTACGAGCAGTACTTC. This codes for CASSSQGYEQYF.